The 20 T cell receptor beta chains given below trace back to one sample, sequenced in a study of tumor-infiltrating lymphocytes in localized non-small cell lung cancer. TCRdb's copy holds only in-frame clones and misses some; the assay was immunoSEQ multiplex PCR. The profile covers over 10,000 clones, with less than 75% appearing a single time and about 11% taken by the ten largest. The specimen was uninvolved lung tissue not adjacent to the tumor. The receptors here all came from a human donor with non-small cell lung cancer.

This clone is medium-sized by share. This chain connects TRBV7-2 to TRBJ2-7; D unclear. With 5 bases removed from V and 2 bases from J, the gap between germline ends came to 13 bases. The CDR3 length is 14 residues. Germline V CDR1 and CDR2: SGHTA, FQGNSA. The CDR3 sequence: CASSSSLIPYEQYF. In nucleotides, the CDR3 is TGTGCCAGCAGCAGTAGTCTAATCCCCTACGAGCAGTACTTC. Based on the CDR3 plus reference TRBV7-2 and TRBJ2-7, the full variable domain is GAGVSQSPSNKVTEKGKDVELRCDPISGHTALYWYRQSLGQGLEFLIYFQGNSAPDKSGLPSDRFSAERTGGSVSTLTIQRTQQEDSAVYLCASSSSLIPYEQYFGPGTRLTVT.

The chain carries TRBV6-5 and TRBJ2-3, with D perhaps being TRBD1 or TRBD2 (5 bases each). V lost 6 bases and J lost 2, with 12 bases in between. The length of the CDR3 is 14 residues. Looked up from germline, CDR1 is MNHEY and CDR2 is SVGAGI. Here the CDR3 DNA reads TGTGCCAGCAGCCGGGGACCGAACACAGATACGCAGTATTTT. Protein product: CASSRGPNTDTQYF.

The CDR3 region is CASSFGITGADTQYF. The CDR3 region has the DNA TGTGCCAGCAGCTTCGGGATAACGGGAGCAGATACGCAGTATTTT. V is TRBV7-2 and J is TRBJ2-3; D possibly corresponds to TRBD2 (6 bases). Trimming pared 3 bases from V and 4 bases from J, leaving 14 bases between. Germline assignment: CDR1 SGHTA and CDR2 FQGNSA. The CDR3 loop spans 15 amino acids.

This clone was counted once. This chain links TRBV7-9 with TRBJ1-5; 8 nucleotides align to TRBD1. The V gene's germline CDR1 is SEHNR and CDR2 FQNEAQ (reference sequence). Trimming cost V 5 bases and J 5 bases; bases outside gene matches: 8. The CDR3 contains 15 residues. The CDR3 sequence is CASSATGAGDQPQHF. CDR3 DNA sequence: TGTGCCAGCAGCGCGACAGGGGCGGGTGATCAGCCCCAGCATTTT.

A few counts support this clone. The chain carries TRBV20-1 and TRBJ1-2; D uncertain. Germline-derived CDR1 and CDR2 are DFQATT and SNEGSKA (reference sequence). Trimming shortened V by 0 bases and J by 12 bases, and 11 bases separated the two germline ends. This CDR3 is 11 amino acids long. In DNA, the CDR3 is TGCAGTGCTAGAGATGGGTTGTGGAACACCTTC. Its translation: CSARDGLWNTF.

The chain is built from TRBV7-2 and TRBJ2-7; 16 bases map to TRBD2. Trimming took 6 bases from V and 5 from J; bases not matched to a gene: 7. The germline V gene encodes CDR1 SGHTA and CDR2 FQGNSA. The CDR3 is made up of 16 amino acids. CDR3 region: CASRGTSGRARDEQYF. CDR3 in DNA: TGTGCCAGCAGGGGGACTAGCGGGAGGGCCCGGGACGAGCAGTACTTC.

The chain joins TRBV27 to TRBJ1-5, with 10 bases identical to TRBD1. Germline lookup yields CDR1 MNHEY and CDR2 SMNVEV (reference sequence). This CDR3 has 18 amino acids. Trimming removed 5 bases from V and 3 bases from J; junction bases left unmatched: 13. CDR3: CASSLPSGTGEVNQPQHF. The CDR3 region has the DNA TGTGCCAGCAGTCTACCATCCGGGACAGGGGAAGTCAATCAGCCCCAGCATTTT.

The gene calls are TRBV12-5 and TRBJ1-5, with D possibly matching TRBD1 (5 bases). The CDR3 is made up of 17 amino acids. Germline CDR1 and CDR2: LGHNT and FRNRAP. Trimming removed 3 bases from V and 0 bases from J, with 15 bases in between. In nucleotides, the CDR3 is TGTGCTAGTGGTTTAAGTCGACAGACTTATAGCAATCAGCCCCAGCATTTT. Protein: CASGLSRQTYSNQPQHF.

This clone was seen a single time. V is TRBV11-2 and J is TRBJ1-1, with 10 bases matching TRBD1. Germline V gene data show CDR1 as SGHAT and CDR2 as FQNNGV. V was clipped by 5 bases and J by 6 bases; unmatched bases: 9. The CDR3 extends over 15 amino acids. CDR3 coding DNA: TGTGCCAGCAGCAGACGGACAGGGGGGGGCCCTGAAGCTTTCTTT. This codes for CASSRRTGGGPEAFF.

In nucleotides, the CDR3 is TGTGCCAGCAGCCAAAGTGGGGTTCATGGCTACACCTTC. Its protein is CASSQSGVHGYTF. The J gene is TRBJ1-2, the V gene TRBV14; D is undetermined. The CDR3 has 13 residues. Germline V gives CDR1 SGHDN, CDR2 FVKESK. The V end lost 2 bases, the J end lost 6 bases, and 10 bases lay between the germline ends.

The gene calls are TRBV6-1 and TRBJ2-5, with 11 bases aligning to TRBD2. Trimming cost V 2 bases and J 4 bases; bases outside gene matches: 9. Per the germline V gene, CDR1 is MNHNS and CDR2 is SASEGT. The CDR3 consists of 17 residues. The DNA of the CDR3 is TGTGCCAGCAGTGAAACCGTAGCGGGAGGGCGGCGAGAGACCCAGTACTTC. Its translation is CASSETVAGGRRETQYF.

This rearrangement joins TRBV10-2 to TRBJ1-4; 8 positions agree with TRBD1. CDR1 WSHSY and CDR2 SAAADI come from the germline V gene. V shed 6 bases, J shed 8 bases, and the junction held 8 bases outside the gene matches. The CDR3 consists of 14 residues. CDR3 in DNA: TGCGCCAGCAGATCAGGGGGCTCGGGAGAAAAACTGTTTTTT. It codes for CASRSGGSGEKLFF.

The rearrangement joins TRBV4-1 to TRBJ1-3, with D tentatively TRBD1 (5 bases). V dropped 5 bases and J dropped 0 bases, with 11 bases sitting between them. Germline V gives CDR1 MGHRA, CDR2 YSYEKL. The CDR3 runs 15 residues. The CDR3 coding sequence is TGCGCCAGCAGCTACGGGGCGGTCTCTGGAAACACCATATATTTT. Translated: CASSYGAVSGNTIYF.

This rearrangement joins TRBV5-1 to TRBJ2-3; 8 bases fit TRBD1. V shed 0 bases and J 6 bases; nucleotides not matched to a gene: 6. The germline gives CDR1 SGHRS, CDR2 YFSETQ. There are 15 residues in the CDR3. CDR3 sequence: CASSLVGRGPDTQYF. The CDR3 bases are TGCGCCAGCAGCTTGGTGGGCAGGGGGCCGGATACGCAGTATTTT. The full variable domain, with the rest looked up from reference TRBV5-1 and TRBJ2-3, is KAGVTQTPRYLIKTRGQQVTLSCSPISGHRSVSWYQQTPGQGLQFLFEYFSETQRNKGNFPGRFSGRQFSNSRSEMNVSTLELGDSALYLCASSLVGRGPDTQYFGPGTRLTVL.

The chain recombines TRBV19 with TRBJ2-3; D gene uncertain. The CDR3 covers 15 residues. Germline-derived CDR1 and CDR2 are LNHDA and SQIVND (reference sequence). V was shortened by 3 bases and J by 0 bases, with 10 bases between the two germline ends. This CDR3 is CASSIRGVSTDTQYF. The CDR3 DNA reads TGTGCCAGTAGTATTCGTGGGGTAAGCACAGATACGCAGTATTTT.

The V and J genes are TRBV9 and TRBJ2-3; D unresolved. V dropped 1 base and J dropped 5 bases, with 8 bases sitting between them. The CDR3 length is 13 residues. Germline values: CDR1 SGDLS, CDR2 YYNGEE. Written as DNA, the CDR3 is TGTGCCAGCAGCGTACAGGACCTAGATACGCAGTATTTT. Translating gives CASSVQDLDTQYF.

CDR3 bases: TGTGCCAGCAGTTCCCGGGACAGGGCCGGGACTGAAGCTTTCTTT. Its protein is CASSSRDRAGTEAFF. The rearrangement links TRBV6-4 to TRBJ1-1; 9 bases line up with TRBD1. V lost 5 bases, J lost 5 bases, and 9 bases stayed unmatched. Germline CDR1 and CDR2: MRHNA and SNTAGT. The CDR3 runs to 15 residues.

CDR3 sequence: CASSLLTGAGELFF. The CDR3 DNA sequence: TGCGCCAGCAGCCTACTTACAGGGGCCGGGGAGCTGTTTTTT. The rearrangement joins TRBV5-1 to TRBJ2-2; TRBD1 matches 7 bases. Germline V gene data show CDR1 as SGHRS and CDR2 as YFSETQ. The CDR3 is 14 amino acids. V trimming: 4 bases; J trimming: 6 bases; junction bases outside the gene matches: 6.

The V call is TRBV5-1, the J call TRBJ2-3; 9 bases fit TRBD2. V was clipped by 4 bases and J by 2 bases; unmatched bases: 5. The CDR3 runs 15 residues. Looked up from germline, CDR1 is SGHRS and CDR2 is YFSETQ. The CDR3 DNA is TGCGCCAGCAGCGTGCGGGGGGGGGACACAGATACGCAGTATTTT. It yields the protein CASSVRGGDTDTQYF. Variable domain in full (rest from reference TRBV5-1 and TRBJ2-3): KAGVTQTPRYLIKTRGQQVTLSCSPISGHRSVSWYQQTPGQGLQFLFEYFSETQRNKGNFPGRFSGRQFSNSRSEMNVSTLELGDSALYLCASSVRGGDTDTQYFGPGTRLTVL.

This clone has only a few counts. V usage is TRBV2 and J usage is TRBJ2-7; D call uncertain. The germline V gene has CDR1 SNHLY and CDR2 FYNNEI. This CDR3 has 14 residues. Between the trimmed V and J ends, which lost 2 bases and 5 bases, there was a span of 13 bases. CDR3 nucleotide sequence: TGTGCCAGCAGTGAAACCGGACCGGTCGACGAGCAGTACTTC. Protein: CASSETGPVDEQYF. Full variable domain (rest looked up from reference TRBV2 and TRBJ2-7): EPEVTQTPSHQVTQMGQEVILRCVPISNHLYFYWYRQILGQKVEFLVSFYNNEISEKSEIFDDQFSVERPDGSNFTLKIRSTKLEDSAMYFCASSETGPVDEQYFGPGTRLTVT.